The T cell receptor (beta chain) described here comes from a study of cytomegalovirus exposure and HLA in healthy donors (dated by TCRdb to about 2017). In terms of the full investigation: A later analysis indicated that the 120 or so validation repertoires were generated on the platform also employed for the 700 or so repertoires of the first cohort. The study aimed to test whether signatures of past pathogen exposure could be identified by cataloging public T cell receptors. Along with the approximately 600-subject first cohort, a separate validation cohort of over a hundred different subjects was used. The study combined high-throughput TCR immunosequencing, statistical association of individual TCRs with disease status, and machine learning to predict cytomegalovirus infection status.

The study at large found these results: The classifier was reported to diagnose cytomegalovirus status with high specificity and sensitivity in both the original and validation cohorts. The authors suggested that the approach could potentially be extended to other disease states and immunological phenotypes. Of the cluster scores, roughly 95% were above 0 in a later analysis, which found that TCRs clustered in the first cohort also tended to co-occur in the 90 to 150 validation repertoires. A later analysis had no HLA typing for the validation cohort, so co-occurrence there was scored across all 110 or so repertoires. A few of the identified cytomegalovirus-associated TCR beta chains were confirmed in vitro to be specific for cytomegalovirus antigens. While some public TCRs were present in many individuals, most TCR sequences turned up only very rarely across donors. The study listed 150 to 200 TCR beta chains as associated with cytomegalovirus.

As to this clone: Its cognate antigen has yet to be identified. Base quality data are lacking; no much larger clone is found one base away.

The donors belonged to the validation cohort of roughly 120 subjects, which was separate from the approximately 700-subject first cohort. The CDR3, cysteine through phenylalanine, is 15 amino acids long. The retained sequence is limited to the CDR3, 45 bases, with the frame set at the first base. The junction shows trimming of 6 bases on V and 2 bases on J, plus 20 bases between the germline ends. Per the germline V gene, SQVTM is the CDR1 and ANQGSEA is the CDR2. Preparation of the library involved the immunoSEQ multiplex PCR assay. The paper's processing steps were these. A statistical classification framework was built to diagnose cytomegalovirus status from the catalog of TCR beta chain sequences. TCRdb re-hosts the immuneACCESS table, in-frame sequences only. Its copies lack some clones; in the studies checked, an unresolved V gene accounts for under half of them, and the cause for the rest is not known. V and J calls and clone size are as listed in that table; D and trimming were resolved from the DNA. Recorded for this sample are tens of thousands of clones; 90% to 95% of them occurred a single time. The top ten hold 4.4% of the sample.

The sample consisted of PBMCs. The TCR comes from a young man in good health and CMV-seropositive. This chain is built from TRBV29-1 and TRBJ2-7; TRBD1 is possibly the D segment (6 matching bases). The CDR3 corresponds to CSVQGYGEDAYEQYF. The bases are TGCAGCGTCCAGGGGTACGGGGAAGACGCCTACGAGCAGTACTTC.